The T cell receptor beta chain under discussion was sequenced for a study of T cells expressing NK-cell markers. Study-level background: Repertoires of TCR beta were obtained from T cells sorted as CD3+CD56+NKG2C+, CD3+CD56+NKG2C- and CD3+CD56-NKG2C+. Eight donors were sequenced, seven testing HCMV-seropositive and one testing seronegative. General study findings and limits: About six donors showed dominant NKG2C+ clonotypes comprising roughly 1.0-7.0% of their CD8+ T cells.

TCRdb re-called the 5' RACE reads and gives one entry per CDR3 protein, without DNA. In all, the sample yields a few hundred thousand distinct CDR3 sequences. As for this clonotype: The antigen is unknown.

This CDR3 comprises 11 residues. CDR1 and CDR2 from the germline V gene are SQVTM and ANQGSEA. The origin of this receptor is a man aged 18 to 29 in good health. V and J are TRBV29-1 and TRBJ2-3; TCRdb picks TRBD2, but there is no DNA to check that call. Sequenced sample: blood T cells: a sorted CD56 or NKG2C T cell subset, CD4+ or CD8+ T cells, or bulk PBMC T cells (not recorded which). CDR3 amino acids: CSHREADTQYF.